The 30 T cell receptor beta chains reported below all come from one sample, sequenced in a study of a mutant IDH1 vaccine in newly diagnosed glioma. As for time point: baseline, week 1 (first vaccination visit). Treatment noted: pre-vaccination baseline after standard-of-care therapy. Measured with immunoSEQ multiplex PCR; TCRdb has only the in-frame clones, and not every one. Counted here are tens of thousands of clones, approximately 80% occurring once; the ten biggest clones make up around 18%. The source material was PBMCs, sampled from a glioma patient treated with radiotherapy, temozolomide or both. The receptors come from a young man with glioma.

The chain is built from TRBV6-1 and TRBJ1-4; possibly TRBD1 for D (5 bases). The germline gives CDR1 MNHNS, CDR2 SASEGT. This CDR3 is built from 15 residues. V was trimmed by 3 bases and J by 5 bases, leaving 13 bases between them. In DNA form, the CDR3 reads TGTGCCAGCAGTGACCGGGACGGTAAAAATGAAAAACTGTTTTTT. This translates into CASSDRDGKNEKLFF.

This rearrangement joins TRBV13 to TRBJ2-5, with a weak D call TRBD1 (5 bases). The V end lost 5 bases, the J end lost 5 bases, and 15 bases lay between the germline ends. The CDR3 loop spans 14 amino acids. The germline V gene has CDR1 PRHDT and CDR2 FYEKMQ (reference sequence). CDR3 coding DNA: TGTGCCAGCAGCAGGGGCTCCGGAGTGGAGACCCAGTACTTC. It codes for CASSRGSGVETQYF.

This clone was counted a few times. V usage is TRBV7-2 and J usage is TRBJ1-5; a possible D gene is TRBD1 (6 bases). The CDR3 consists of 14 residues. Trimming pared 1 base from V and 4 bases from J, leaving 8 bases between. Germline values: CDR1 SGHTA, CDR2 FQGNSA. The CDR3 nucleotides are TGTGCCAGCAGCTTAGGGAGGGGGAATCAGCCCCAGCATTTT. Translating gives CASSLGRGNQPQHF.

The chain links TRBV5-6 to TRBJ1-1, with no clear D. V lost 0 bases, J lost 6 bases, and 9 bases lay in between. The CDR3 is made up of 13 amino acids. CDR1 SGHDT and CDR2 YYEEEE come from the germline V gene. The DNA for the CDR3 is TGTGCCAGCAGCTTGGCTTTGTCCCCTGAAGCTTTCTTT. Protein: CASSLALSPEAFF.

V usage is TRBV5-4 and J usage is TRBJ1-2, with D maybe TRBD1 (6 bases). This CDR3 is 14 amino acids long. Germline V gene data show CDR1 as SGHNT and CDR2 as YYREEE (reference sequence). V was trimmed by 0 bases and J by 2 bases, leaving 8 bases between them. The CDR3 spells CASSLGDKNYGYTF. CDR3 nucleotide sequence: TGTGCCAGCAGCTTGGGGGACAAGAACTATGGCTACACCTTC.

In DNA, the CDR3 is TGTGCCAGCAGCTTGGGGCTTTCTAAGTTGACTGAAGCTTTCTTT. Translated, it gives CASSLGLSKLTEAFF. The rearrangement uses TRBV5-6 and TRBJ1-1; D not certain. The ends were cut back, 0 bases at V and 5 bases at J, with 14 bases in the middle. Per the germline V gene, CDR1 is SGHDT and CDR2 is YYEEEE. The CDR3 runs to 15 residues.

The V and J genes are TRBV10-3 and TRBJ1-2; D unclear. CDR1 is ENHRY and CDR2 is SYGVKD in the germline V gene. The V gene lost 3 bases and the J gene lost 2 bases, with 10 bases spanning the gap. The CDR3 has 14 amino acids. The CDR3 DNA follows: TGTGCCATCAGTGATCGGCGGGTAAACTATGGCTACACCTTC. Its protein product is CAISDRRVNYGYTF.

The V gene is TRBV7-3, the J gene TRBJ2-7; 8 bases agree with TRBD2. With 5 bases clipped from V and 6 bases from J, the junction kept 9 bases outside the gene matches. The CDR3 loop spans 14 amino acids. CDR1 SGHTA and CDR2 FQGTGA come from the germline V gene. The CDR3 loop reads CASSHMGLAGEQYF. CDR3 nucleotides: TGTGCCAGCAGCCACATGGGGCTAGCGGGCGAGCAGTACTTC.

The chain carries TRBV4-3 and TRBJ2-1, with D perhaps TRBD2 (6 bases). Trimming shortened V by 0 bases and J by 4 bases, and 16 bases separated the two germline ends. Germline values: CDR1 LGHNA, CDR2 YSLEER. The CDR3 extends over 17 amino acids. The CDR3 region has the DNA TGCGCCAGCAGCCAAGATACTCAAGGGGAGGCTTACAATGAGCAGTTCTTC. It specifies CASSQDTQGEAYNEQFF.

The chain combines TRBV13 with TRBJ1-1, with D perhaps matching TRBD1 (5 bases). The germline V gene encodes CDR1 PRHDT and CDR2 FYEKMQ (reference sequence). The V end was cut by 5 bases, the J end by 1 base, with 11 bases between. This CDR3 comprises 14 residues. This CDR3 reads CASSDPTGNTEAFF. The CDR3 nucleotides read TGTGCCAGCAGCGACCCTACAGGGAACACTGAAGCTTTCTTT.

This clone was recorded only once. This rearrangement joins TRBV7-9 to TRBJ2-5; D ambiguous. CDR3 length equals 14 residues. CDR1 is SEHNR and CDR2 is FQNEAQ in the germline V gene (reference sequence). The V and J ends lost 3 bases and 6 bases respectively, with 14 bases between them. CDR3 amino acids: CASSLGQALKTQYF. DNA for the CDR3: TGTGCCAGCAGCTTGGGTCAGGCTCTCAAGACCCAGTACTTC.

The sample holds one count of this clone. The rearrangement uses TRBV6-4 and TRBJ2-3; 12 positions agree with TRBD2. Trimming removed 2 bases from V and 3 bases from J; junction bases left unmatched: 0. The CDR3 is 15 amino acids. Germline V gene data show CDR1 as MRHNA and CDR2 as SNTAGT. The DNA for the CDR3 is TGTGCCAGCAGTGACGGGACTAGCGGGACAGATACGCAGTATTTT. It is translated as CASSDGTSGTDTQYF.

The DNA for the CDR3 is TGTGCTAGTGGTTTGGACAGGGGCAACTATGGCTACACCTTC. It codes for CASGLDRGNYGYTF. The chain employs TRBV12-5 and TRBJ1-2, with 7 bases fitting TRBD1. This CDR3 contains 14 residues. Germline CDR1 and CDR2: LGHNT and FRNRAP. V shed 1 base and J 2 bases; nucleotides not matched to a gene: 1.

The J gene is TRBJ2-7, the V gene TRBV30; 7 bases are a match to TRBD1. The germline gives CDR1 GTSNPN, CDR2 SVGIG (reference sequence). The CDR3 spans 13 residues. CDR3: CAYSGTVRYEQYF. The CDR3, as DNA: TGTGCATATTCCGGGACAGTAAGGTACGAGCAGTACTTC.

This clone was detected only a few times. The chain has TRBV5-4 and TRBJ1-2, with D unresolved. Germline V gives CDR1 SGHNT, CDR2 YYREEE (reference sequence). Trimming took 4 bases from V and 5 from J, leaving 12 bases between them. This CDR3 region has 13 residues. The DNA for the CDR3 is TGTGCCAGCAGCCCGAGATTGGAGTATGGCTACACCTTC. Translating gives CASSPRLEYGYTF.

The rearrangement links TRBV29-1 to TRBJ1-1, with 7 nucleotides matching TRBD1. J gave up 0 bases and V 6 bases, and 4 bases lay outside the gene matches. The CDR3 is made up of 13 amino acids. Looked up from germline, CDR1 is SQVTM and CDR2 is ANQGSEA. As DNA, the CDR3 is TGCAGCGTACACAGGGGAGTGAACACTGAAGCTTTCTTT. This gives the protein CSVHRGVNTEAFF. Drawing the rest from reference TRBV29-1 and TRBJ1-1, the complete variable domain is SAVISQKPSRDICQRGTSLTIQCQVDSQVTMMFWYRQQPGQSLTLIATANQGSEATYESGFVIDKFPISRPNLTFSTLTVSNMSPEDSSIYLCSVHRGVNTEAFFGQGTRLTVV.

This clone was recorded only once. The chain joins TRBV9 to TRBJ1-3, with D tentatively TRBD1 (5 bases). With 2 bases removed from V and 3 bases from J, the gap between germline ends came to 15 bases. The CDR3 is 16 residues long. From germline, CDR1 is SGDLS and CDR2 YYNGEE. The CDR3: CASSVSTGGSGNTIYF. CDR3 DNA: TGTGCCAGCAGCGTTTCTACCGGGGGTAGTGGAAACACCATATATTTT.

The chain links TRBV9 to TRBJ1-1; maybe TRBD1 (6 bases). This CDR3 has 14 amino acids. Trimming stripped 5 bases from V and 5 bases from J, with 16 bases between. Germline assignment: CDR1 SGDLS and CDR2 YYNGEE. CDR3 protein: CASSRTGSGTEAFF. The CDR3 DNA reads TGTGCCAGCAGTAGAACAGGGTCGGGTACTGAAGCTTTCTTT.

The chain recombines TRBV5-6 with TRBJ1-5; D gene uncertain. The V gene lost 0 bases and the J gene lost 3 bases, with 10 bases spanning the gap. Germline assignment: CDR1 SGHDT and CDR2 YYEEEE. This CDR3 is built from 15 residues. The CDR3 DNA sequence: TGTGCCAGCAGCTTGGGGTCCCTCCCCAATCAGCCCCAGCATTTT. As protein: CASSLGSLPNQPQHF. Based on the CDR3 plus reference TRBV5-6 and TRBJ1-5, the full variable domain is DAGVTQSPTHLIKTRGQQVTLRCSPKSGHDTVSWYQQALGQGPQFIFQYYEEEERQRGNFPDRFSGHQFPNYSSELNVNALLLGDSALYLCASSLGSLPNQPQHFGDGTRLSIL.

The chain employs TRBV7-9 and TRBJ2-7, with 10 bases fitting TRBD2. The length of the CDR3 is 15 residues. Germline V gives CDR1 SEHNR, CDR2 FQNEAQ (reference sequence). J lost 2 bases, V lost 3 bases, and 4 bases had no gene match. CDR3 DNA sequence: TGTGCCAGCAGCTTGACTAGCGGGCGCACCTACGAGCAGTACTTC. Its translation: CASSLTSGRTYEQYF.

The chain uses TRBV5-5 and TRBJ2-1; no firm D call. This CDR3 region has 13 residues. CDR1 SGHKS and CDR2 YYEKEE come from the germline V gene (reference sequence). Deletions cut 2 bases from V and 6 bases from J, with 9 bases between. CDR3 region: CASSLTSINEQFF. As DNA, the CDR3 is TGTGCCAGCAGCTTAACCAGTATCAATGAGCAGTTCTTC.

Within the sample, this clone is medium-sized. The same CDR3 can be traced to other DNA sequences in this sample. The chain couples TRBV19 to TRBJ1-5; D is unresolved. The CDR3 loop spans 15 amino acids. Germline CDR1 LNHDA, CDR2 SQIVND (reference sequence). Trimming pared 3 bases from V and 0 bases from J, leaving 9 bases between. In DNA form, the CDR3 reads TGTGCCAGTAGTATGACGGAATATAGCAATCAGCCCCAGCATTTT. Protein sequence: CASSMTEYSNQPQHF.

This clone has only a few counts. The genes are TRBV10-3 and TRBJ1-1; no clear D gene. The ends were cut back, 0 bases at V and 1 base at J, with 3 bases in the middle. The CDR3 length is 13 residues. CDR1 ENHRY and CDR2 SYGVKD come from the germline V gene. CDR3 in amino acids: CAISESGNTEAFF. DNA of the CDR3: TGTGCCATCAGTGAGTCAGGGAACACTGAAGCTTTCTTT.

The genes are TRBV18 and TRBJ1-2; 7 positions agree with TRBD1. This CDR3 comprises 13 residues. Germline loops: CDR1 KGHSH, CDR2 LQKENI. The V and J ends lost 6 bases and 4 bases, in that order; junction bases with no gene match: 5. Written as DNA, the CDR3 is TGTGCCAGCTCCCTCGACAGGGTCTATGGCTACACCTTC. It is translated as CASSLDRVYGYTF.

This CDR3 is CASSDSLATGNEQFF. The CDR3 DNA reads TGTGCCAGCAGTGACTCTCTAGCGACAGGGAATGAGCAGTTCTTC. The gene calls are TRBV2 and TRBJ2-1, with D possibly TRBD1 on 7 matching bases. The CDR3 extends over 15 amino acids. In germline, CDR1 is SNHLY, CDR2 FYNNEI. V lost 3 bases, J lost 7 bases, and 16 bases lay in between.

In DNA, the CDR3 is TGTGCCAGCAGTTTTACATTAAGGGTAGGGAGCAATCAGCCCCAGCATTTT. The encoded protein is CASSFTLRVGSNQPQHF. This chain links TRBV28 with TRBJ1-5; D call uncertain. Trimming took off 3 bases at V and 1 base at J, with 16 bases between the two ends. The CDR3 loop spans 17 amino acids. Per germline, CDR1 MDHEN and CDR2 SYDVKM. Combining the CDR3 with reference TRBV28 and TRBJ1-5 gives the whole variable domain DVKVTQSSRYLVKRTGEKVFLECVQDMDHENMFWYRQDPGLGLRLIYFSYDVKMKEKGDIPEGYSVSREKKERFSLILESASTNQTSMYLCASSFTLRVGSNQPQHFGDGTRLSIL.

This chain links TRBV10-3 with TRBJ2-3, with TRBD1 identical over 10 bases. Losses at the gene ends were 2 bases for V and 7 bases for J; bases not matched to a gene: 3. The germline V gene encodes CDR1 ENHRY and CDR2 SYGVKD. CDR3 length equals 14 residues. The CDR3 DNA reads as TGTGCCATCAGTGAGGACAGGGGGCCGCATACGCAGTATTTT. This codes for CAISEDRGPHTQYF.

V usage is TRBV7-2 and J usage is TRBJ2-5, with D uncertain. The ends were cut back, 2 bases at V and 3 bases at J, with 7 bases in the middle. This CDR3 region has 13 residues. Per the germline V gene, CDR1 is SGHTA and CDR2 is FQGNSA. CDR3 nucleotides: TGTGCCAGCAGCTTAAGAGTAAAAGAGACCCAGTACTTC. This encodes CASSLRVKETQYF.

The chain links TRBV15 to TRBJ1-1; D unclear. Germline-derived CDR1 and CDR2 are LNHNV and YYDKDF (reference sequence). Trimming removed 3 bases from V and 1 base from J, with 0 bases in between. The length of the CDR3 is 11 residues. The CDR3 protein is CATSRNTEAFF. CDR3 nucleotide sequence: TGTGCCACCAGCAGGAACACTGAAGCTTTCTTT.

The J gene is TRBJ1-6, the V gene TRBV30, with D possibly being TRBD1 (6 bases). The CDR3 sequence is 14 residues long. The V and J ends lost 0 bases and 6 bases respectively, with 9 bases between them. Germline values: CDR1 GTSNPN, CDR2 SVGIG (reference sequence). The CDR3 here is CAWSVLDSNSPLHF. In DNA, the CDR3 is TGTGCCTGGAGTGTACTGGACAGTAATTCACCCCTCCACTTT.